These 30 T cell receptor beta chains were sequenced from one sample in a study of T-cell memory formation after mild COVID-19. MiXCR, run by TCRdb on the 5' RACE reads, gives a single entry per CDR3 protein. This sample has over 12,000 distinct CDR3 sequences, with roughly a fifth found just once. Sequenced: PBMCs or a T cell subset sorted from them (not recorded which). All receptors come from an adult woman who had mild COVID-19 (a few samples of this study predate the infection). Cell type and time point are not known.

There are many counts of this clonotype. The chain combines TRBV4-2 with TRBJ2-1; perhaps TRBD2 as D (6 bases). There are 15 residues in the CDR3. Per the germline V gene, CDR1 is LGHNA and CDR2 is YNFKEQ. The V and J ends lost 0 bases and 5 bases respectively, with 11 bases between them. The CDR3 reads CASSQETSQHNEQFF. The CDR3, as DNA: TGTGCCAGCAGCCAAGAAACTAGCCAACACAATGAGCAGTTCTTC.

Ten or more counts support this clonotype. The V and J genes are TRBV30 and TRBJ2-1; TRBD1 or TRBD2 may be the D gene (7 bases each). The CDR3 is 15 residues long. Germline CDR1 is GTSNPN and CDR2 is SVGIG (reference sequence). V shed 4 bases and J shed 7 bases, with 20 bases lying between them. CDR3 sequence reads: CAWTKGAGAGNEQFF. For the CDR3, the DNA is TGTGCCTGGACGAAGGGGGCGGGAGCCGGGAATGAGCAGTTCTTC. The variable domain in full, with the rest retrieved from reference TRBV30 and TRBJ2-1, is SQTIHQWPATLVQPVGSPLSLECTVEGTSNPNLYWYRQAAGRGLQLLFYSVGIGQISSEVPQNLSASRPQDRQFILSSKKLLLSDSGFYLCAWTKGAGAGNEQFFGPGTRLTVL.

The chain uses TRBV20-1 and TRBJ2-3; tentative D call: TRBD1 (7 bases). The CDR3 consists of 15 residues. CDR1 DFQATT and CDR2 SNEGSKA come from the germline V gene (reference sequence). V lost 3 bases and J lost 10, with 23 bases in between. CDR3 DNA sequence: TGCAGTGCTAGGTCCAGGGGGGTTGAGGCGGGGTCGCAGTATTTT. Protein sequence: CSARSRGVEAGSQYF.

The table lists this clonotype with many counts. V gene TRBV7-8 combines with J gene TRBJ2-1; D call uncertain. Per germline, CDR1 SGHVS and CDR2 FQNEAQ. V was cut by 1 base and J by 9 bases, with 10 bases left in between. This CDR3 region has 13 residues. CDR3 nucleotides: TGTGCCAGCAGCTTAGGCCAGTCCCCTGAGCAGTTCTTC. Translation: CASSLGQSPEQFF.

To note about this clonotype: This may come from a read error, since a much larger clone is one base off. CDR3: CSAKDLLKGMSYGYTF. The DNA of the CDR3 is TGCAGTGCTAAAGACCTCCTCAAGGGCATGAGCTATGGCTACACCTTC. The V call is TRBV20-1, the J call TRBJ1-2; D gene uncertain. Germline values: CDR1 DFQATT, CDR2 SNEGSKA (reference sequence). The V gene lost 4 bases and the J gene lost 4 bases, with 22 bases spanning the gap. The CDR3 extends over 16 amino acids.

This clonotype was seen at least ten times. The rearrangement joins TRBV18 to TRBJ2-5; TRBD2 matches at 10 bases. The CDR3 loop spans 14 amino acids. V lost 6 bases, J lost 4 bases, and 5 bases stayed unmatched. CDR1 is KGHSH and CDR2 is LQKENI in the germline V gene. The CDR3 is CASSGLAVLETQYF. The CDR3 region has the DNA TGTGCCAGCTCCGGACTAGCGGTGCTAGAGACCCAGTACTTC. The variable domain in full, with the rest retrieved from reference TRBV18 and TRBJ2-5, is NAGVMQNPRHLVRRRGQEARLRCSPMKGHSHVYWYRQLPEEGLKFMVYLQKENIIDESGMPKERFSAEFPKEGPSILRIQQVVRGDSAAYFCASSGLAVLETQYFGPGTRLLVL.

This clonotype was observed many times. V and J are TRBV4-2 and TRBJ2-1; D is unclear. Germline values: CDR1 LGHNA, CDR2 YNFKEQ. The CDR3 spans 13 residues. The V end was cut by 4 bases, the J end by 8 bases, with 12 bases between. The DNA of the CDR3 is TGTGCCAGCAGCCCCGAACGGTACGATGAGCAGTTCTTC. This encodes CASSPERYDEQFF.

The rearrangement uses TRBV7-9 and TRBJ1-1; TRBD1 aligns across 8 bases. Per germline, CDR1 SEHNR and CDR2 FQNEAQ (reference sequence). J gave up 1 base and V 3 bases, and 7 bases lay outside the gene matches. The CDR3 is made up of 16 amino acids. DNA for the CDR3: TGTGCCAGCAGCTTCGGGGCAGGGGGCACGAACACTGAAGCTTTCTTT. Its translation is CASSFGAGGTNTEAFF.

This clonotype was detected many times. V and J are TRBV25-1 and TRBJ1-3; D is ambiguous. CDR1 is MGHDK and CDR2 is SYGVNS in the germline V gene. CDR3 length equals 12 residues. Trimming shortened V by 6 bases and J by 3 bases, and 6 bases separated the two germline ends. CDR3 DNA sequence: TGTGCCAGCAGCCGAGTTGGAAACACCATATATTTT. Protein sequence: CASSRVGNTIYF.

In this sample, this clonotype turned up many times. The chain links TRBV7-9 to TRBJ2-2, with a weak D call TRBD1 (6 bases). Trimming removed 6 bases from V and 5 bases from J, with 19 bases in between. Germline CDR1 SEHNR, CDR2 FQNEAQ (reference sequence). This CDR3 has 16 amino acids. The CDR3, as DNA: TGTGCCAGCAGTTCAACCGGGTCAAGGGGGACCGGGGAGCTGTTTTTT. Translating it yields CASSSTGSRGTGELFF.

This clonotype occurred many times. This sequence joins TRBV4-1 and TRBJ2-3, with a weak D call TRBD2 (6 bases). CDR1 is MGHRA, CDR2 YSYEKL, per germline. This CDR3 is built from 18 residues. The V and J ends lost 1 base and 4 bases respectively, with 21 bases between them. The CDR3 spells CASSQGFLVDYDADTQYF. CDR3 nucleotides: TGCGCCAGCAGCCAAGGGTTCCTCGTGGACTACGACGCAGATACGCAGTATTTT.

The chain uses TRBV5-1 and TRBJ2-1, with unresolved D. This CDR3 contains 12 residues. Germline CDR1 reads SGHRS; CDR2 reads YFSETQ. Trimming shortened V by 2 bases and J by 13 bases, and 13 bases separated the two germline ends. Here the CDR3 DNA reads TGCGCCAGCAGCTTCCGGATCCGATCACAGTTCTTC. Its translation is CASSFRIRSQFF.

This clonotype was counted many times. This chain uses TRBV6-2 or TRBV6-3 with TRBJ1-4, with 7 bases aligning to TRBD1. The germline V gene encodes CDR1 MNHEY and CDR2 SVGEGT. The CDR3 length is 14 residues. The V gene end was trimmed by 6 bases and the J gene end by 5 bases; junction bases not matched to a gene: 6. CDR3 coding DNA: TGTGCCAGCAGCCCTACAGGGGAGAATGAAAAACTGTTTTTT. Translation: CASSPTGENEKLFF.

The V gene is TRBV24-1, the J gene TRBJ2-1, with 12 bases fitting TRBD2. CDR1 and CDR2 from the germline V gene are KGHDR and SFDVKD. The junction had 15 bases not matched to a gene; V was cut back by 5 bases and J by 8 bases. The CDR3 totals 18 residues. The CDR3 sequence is CATSGGAGTTSGSYEQFF. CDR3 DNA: TGTGCCACCAGTGGGGGGGCTGGCACGACTAGCGGGAGCTATGAGCAGTTCTTC.

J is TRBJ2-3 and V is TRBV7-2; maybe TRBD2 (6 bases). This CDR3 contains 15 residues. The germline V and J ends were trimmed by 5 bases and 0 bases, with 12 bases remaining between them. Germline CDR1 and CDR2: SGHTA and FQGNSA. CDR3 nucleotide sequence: TGTGCCAGCAGCCGCGGGGCGAGTAGCACAGATACGCAGTATTTT. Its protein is CASSRGASSTDTQYF.

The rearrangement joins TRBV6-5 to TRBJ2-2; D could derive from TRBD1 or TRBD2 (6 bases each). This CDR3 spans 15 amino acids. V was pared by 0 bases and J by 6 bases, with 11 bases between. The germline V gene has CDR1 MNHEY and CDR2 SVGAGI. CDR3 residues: CASSYSEGEPGELFF. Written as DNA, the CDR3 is TGTGCCAGCAGTTACTCGGAGGGGGAGCCCGGGGAGCTGTTTTTT.

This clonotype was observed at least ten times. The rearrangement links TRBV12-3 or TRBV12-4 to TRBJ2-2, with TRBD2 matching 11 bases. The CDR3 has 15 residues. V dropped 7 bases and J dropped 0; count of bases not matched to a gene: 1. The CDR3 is CASKLAGANTGELFF. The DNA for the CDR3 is TGTGCCAGCAAACTAGCGGGAGCGAACACCGGGGAGCTGTTTTTT.

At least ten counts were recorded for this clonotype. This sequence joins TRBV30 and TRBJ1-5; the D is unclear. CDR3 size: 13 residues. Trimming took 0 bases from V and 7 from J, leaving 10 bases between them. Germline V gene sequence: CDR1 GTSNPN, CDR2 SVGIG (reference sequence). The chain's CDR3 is CAWSVRGGQPQHF. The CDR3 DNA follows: TGTGCCTGGAGTGTACGAGGAGGACAGCCCCAGCATTTT.

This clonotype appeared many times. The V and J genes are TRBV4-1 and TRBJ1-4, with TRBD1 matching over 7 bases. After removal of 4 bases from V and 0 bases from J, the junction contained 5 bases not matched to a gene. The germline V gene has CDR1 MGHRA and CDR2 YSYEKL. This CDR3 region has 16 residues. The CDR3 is CASSPGTVSTNEKLFF. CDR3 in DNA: TGCGCCAGCAGCCCCGGGACAGTTTCAACTAATGAAAAACTGTTTTTT.

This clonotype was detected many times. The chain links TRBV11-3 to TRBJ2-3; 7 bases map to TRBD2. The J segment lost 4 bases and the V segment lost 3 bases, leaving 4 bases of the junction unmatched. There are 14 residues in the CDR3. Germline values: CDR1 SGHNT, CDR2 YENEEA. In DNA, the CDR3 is TGTGCCAGCAGCTTGCTAGCGGACCCAGATACGCAGTATTTT. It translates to CASSLLADPDTQYF.

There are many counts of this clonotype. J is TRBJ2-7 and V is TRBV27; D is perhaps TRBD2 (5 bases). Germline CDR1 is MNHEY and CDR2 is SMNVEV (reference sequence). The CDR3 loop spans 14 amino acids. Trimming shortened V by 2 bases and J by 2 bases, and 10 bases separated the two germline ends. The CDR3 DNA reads TGTGCCAGCAGTTTAGGCACTAGTCCCTACGAGCAGTACTTC. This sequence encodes CASSLGTSPYEQYF.

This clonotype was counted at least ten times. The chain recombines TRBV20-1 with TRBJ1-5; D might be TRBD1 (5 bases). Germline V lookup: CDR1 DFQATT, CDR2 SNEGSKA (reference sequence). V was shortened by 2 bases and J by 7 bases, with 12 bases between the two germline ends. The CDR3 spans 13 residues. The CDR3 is CSARSFGGQPQHF. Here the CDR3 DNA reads TGCAGTGCTAGAAGTTTCGGGGGGCAGCCCCAGCATTTT.

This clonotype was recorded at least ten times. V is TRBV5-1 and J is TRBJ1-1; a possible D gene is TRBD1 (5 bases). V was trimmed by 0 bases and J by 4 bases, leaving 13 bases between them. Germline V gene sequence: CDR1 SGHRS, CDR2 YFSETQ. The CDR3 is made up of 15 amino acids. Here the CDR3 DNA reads TGCGCCAGCAGCTTGGGTCTACGGCAGGGCACTGAAGCTTTCTTT. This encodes CASSLGLRQGTEAFF. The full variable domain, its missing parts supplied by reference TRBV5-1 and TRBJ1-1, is KAGVTQTPRYLIKTRGQQVTLSCSPISGHRSVSWYQQTPGQGLQFLFEYFSETQRNKGNFPGRFSGRQFSNSRSEMNVSTLELGDSALYLCASSLGLRQGTEAFFGQGTRLTVV.

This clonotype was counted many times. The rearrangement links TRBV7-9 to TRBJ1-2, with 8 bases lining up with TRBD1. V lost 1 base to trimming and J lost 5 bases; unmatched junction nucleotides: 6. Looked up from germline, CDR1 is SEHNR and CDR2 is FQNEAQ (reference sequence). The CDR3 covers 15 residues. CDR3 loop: CASSLGRQGFYGYTF. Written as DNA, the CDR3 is TGTGCCAGCAGCTTAGGGCGACAGGGGTTTTATGGCTACACCTTC.

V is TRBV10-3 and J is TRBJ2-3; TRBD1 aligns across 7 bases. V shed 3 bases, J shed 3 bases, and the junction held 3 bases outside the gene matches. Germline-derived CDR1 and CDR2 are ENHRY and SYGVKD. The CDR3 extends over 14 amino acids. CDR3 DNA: TGTGCCATCAGTGACGGCAGGGGGACAGATACGCAGTATTTT. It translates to CAISDGRGTDTQYF.

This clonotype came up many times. In DNA, the CDR3 is TGTGCCAGCAGCCCTGGACTAGGACTTTTTTACGAGCAGTACTTC. Translation gives CASSPGLGLFYEQYF. The chain has TRBV4-2 and TRBJ2-7; 7 bases match TRBD2. The V and J ends lost 4 bases and 4 bases, in that order; junction bases with no gene match: 10. The CDR3 spans 15 residues. Germline-derived CDR1 and CDR2 are LGHNA and YNFKEQ.

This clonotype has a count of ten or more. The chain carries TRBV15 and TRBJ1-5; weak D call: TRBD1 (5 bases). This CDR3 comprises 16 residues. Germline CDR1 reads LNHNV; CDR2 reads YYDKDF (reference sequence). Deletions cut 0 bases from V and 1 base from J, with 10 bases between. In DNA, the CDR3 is TGTGCCACCAGCAGAGATGGGGCTTTAAGCAATCAGCCCCAGCATTTT. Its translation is CATSRDGALSNQPQHF.

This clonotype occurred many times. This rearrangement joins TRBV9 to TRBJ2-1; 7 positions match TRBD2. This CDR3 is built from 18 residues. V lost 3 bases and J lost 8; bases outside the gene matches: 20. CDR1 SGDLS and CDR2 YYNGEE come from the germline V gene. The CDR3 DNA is TGTGCCAGCAGCGCTTTTCCGGTTGAAAGCGGGATAGTTGATGAGCAGTTCTTC. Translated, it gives CASSAFPVESGIVDEQFF.

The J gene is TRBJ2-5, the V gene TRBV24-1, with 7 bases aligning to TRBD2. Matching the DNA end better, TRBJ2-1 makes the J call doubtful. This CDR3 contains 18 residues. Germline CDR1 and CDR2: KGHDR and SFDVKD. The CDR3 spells CATSAWASGLPSYNEQFF. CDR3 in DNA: TGTGCCACCAGTGCCTGGGCTAGCGGCCTTCCCTCCTACAATGAGCAGTTCTTC.

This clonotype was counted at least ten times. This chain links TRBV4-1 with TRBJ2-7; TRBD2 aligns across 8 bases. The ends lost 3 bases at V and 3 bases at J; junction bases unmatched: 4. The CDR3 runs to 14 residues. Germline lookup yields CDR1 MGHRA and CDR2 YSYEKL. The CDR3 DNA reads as TGCGCCAGCAGCCATACTAGCGGAGACTACGAGCAGTACTTC. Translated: CASSHTSGDYEQYF.